Shown below are 7 T cell receptor beta chains from a single sample sequenced in a study of T cell responses to AZD1222 COVID-19 vaccine. The assay was immunoSEQ multiplex PCR, and TCRdb's table has in-frame clones only and misses some. The sample carries under 150,000 clones, over 90% recorded once. This specimen consisted of peripheral blood, obtained 28 days after the second AZD1222 dose. The receptors originated from an adult who received the AZD1222 COVID-19 vaccine.

The genes are TRBV3-1 (or the pseudogene TRBV3-2) and TRBJ2-7; tentatively, D is TRBD2 (6 bases). The germline V gene has CDR1 LGHDT and CDR2 YNNKEL (reference sequence). Trimming shortened V by 0 bases and J by 1 base, and 16 bases separated the two germline ends. The CDR3 sequence is 17 residues long. As DNA, the CDR3 is TGTGCCAGCAGCCAAGATCGACCTCGGGCGGGGTCCTACGAGCAGTACTTC. Protein: CASSQDRPRAGSYEQYF.

The chain links TRBV11-3 to TRBJ2-5; 8 nucleotides align to TRBD2. Germline values: CDR1 SGHNT, CDR2 YENEEA. This CDR3 comprises 18 residues. Trimming cost V 5 bases and J 5 bases; bases outside gene matches: 19. CDR3 bases: TGTGCCAGCAGCGTTGGCGGGGTTAGCGGGATCCTAAAGGAGACCCAGTACTTC. Residues: CASSVGGVSGILKETQYF.

The rearrangement joins TRBV7-9 to TRBJ1-2; D ambiguous. In germline, CDR1 is SEHNR, CDR2 FQNEAQ (reference sequence). With 5 bases removed from V and 4 bases from J, the gap between germline ends came to 14 bases. The CDR3 length is 14 residues. The CDR3 sequence is CASSPRDTAYGYTF. For the CDR3, the DNA is TGTGCCAGCAGCCCACGAGACACTGCCTATGGCTACACCTTC.

This clone appeared a few times. The rearrangement uses TRBV4-3 and TRBJ2-3; D is uncertain. The CDR3 loop spans 17 amino acids. V was cut by 0 bases and J by 2 bases, with 15 bases left in between. CDR1 and CDR2 from the germline V gene are LGHNA and YSLEER. CDR3 residues: CASSQDRVNSYTDTQYF. CDR3 sequence (DNA): TGCGCCAGCAGCCAAGATCGAGTCAACAGCTACACAGATACGCAGTATTTT.

The J gene is TRBJ2-2, the V gene TRBV4-1; the match to TRBD2 covers 7 bases. The J segment lost 5 bases and the V segment lost 1 base, leaving 4 bases of the junction unmatched. This CDR3 contains 15 residues. Per germline, CDR1 MGHRA and CDR2 YSYEKL. CDR3 sequence (DNA): TGCGCCAGCAGCCAAGGGCAGGGAGGGACCGGGGAGCTGTTTTTT. As protein: CASSQGQGGTGELFF.

The chain is built from TRBV12-3 or TRBV12-4 and TRBJ1-1; TRBD1 might be the D (6 bases). V was clipped by 5 bases and J by 2 bases, with 9 bases between them. The length of the CDR3 is 13 residues. CDR3 coding DNA: TGTGCCAGCAGTCTGACAGGAAACACTGAAGCTTTCTTT. Translating it yields CASSLTGNTEAFF.

J is TRBJ1-5 and V is TRBV24-1; D not certain. The CDR3 consists of 13 residues. Germline-derived CDR1 and CDR2 are KGHDR and SFDVKD. V was shortened by 2 bases and J by 4 bases, with 5 bases between the two germline ends. Here the CDR3 reads CATSDYRNQPQHF. The CDR3 coding sequence is TGTGCCACCAGTGATTACAGAAATCAGCCCCAGCATTTT.